Following are 23 T cell receptor beta chains from one sample sequenced in a study of blood T cells in healthy people across ages. The authors ran a second PCR of roughly 6 to 12 cycles using a sample-barcoded 5' primer and a J-beta primer mix. A single record per CDR3 protein comes from TCRdb applying MiXCR to the 5' RACE reads. This sample yields 1.4 million or so distinct CDR3 sequences, of which 35% to 45% are seen a single time; over 3.5% belongs to the top ten. The sequenced sample was blood. These TCRs come from a woman under 30 in good health.

The chain has TRBV3-1 and TRBJ1-1; a possible D gene is TRBD1 (5 bases). Trimming cost V 1 base and J 1 base, with 10 bases left between them. Germline V gene lookup returns CDR1 LGHDT and CDR2 YNNKEL (reference sequence). CDR3 size: 15 residues. The CDR3 reads CASSQGQWGNTEAFF. The CDR3 DNA follows: TGTGCCAGCAGCCAAGGACAGTGGGGGAACACTGAAGCTTTCTTT.

The rearrangement links TRBV29-1 to TRBJ2-1; maybe TRBD1 (5 bases). The end of the DNA aligns better with TRBJ2-7, so the J call may be wrong. The CDR3 is 13 residues long. Germline CDR1 and CDR2: SQVTM and ANQGSEA. Here the CDR3 reads CSVRRGQYNEQYF. The CDR3 DNA reads as TGCAGCGTTCGGCGTGGACAATACAATGAGCAGTACTTC.

The rearrangement uses TRBV5-1 and TRBJ1-1; D is unclear. Germline V CDR1 and CDR2: SGHRS, YFSETQ. The germline V and J ends were trimmed by 3 bases and 11 bases, with 11 bases remaining between them. This CDR3 comprises 11 residues. This CDR3 is CASSSNRGAFF. The CDR3 coding sequence is TGCGCCAGCAGCTCCAACCGTGGTGCTTTCTTT.

J is TRBJ1-2 and V is TRBV7-2, with D maybe TRBD1 (5 bases). The CDR3 is 15 amino acids. Trimming cost V 5 bases and J 4 bases, with 17 bases left between them. Germline CDR1 reads SGHTA; CDR2 reads FQGNSA. The CDR3 bases are TGTGCCAGCAGCCCCTCTTGGGGCAGCCCCTATGGCTACACCTTC. Its protein product is CASSPSWGSPYGYTF.

A few counts support this clonotype. CDR3 region: CASSVSPRMYNEQYF. CDR3 DNA sequence: TGTGCCAGCAGCGTCAGCCCTAGAATGTACAATGAGCAGTACTTC. This chain connects TRBV2 to TRBJ2-1; D unclear. The J call may not be correct, given that the DNA end is closer to TRBJ2-7. The CDR3 is 15 amino acids. Germline lookup yields CDR1 SNHLY and CDR2 FYNNEI.

This clonotype appeared a few times. The genes are TRBV5-1 and TRBJ2-3, with 7 bases matching TRBD2. Per germline, CDR1 SGHRS and CDR2 YFSETQ. V lost 2 bases and J lost 6; bases outside the gene matches: 9. The CDR3 is made up of 15 amino acids. The CDR3 sequence: CASSFGSGERDTQYF. The DNA of the CDR3 is TGCGCCAGCAGCTTCGGGAGCGGGGAAAGGGATACGCAGTATTTT.

The V and J genes are TRBV6-6 and TRBJ2-6; the D gene could be TRBD1 or TRBD2 (5 bases each). The CDR3 length is 15 residues. CDR1 and CDR2 (germline): MNHNY, SVGAGI (reference sequence). V dropped 2 bases and J dropped 0 bases, with 5 bases sitting between them. The CDR3 DNA reads TGTGCCAGCAGTTACGGGACCTCTGGGGCCAACGTCCTGACTTTC. Translated, it gives CASSYGTSGANVLTF.

The chain links TRBV20-1 to TRBJ2-1; TRBD1 is a possible D gene (6 bases). CDR1 and CDR2 from the germline V gene are DFQATT and SNEGSKA (reference sequence). V was pared by 1 base and J by 10 bases, with 20 bases between. The CDR3 has 15 amino acids. As DNA, the CDR3 is TGCAGTGCTAGAGCTGCAGGGGTTATCGACTACGAGCAGTTCTTC. Translating gives CSARAAGVIDYEQFF.

Only a few counts were recorded for this clonotype. V usage is TRBV29-1 and J usage is TRBJ2-1; TRBD2 aligns across 8 bases. The junction had 4 bases not matched to a gene; V was cut back by 3 bases and J by 9 bases. CDR1 is SQVTM and CDR2 is ANQGSEA in the germline V gene. The CDR3 runs 12 residues. CDR3 nucleotide sequence: TGCAGCGTTGAGGGACTAGTCTTTGAGCAGTTCTTC. As protein: CSVEGLVFEQFF.

The chain links TRBV19 to TRBJ2-7; D assignment may be TRBD1 or TRBD2 (5 bases each). The CDR3 has 14 residues. Between the trimmed V and J ends, which lost 2 bases and 0 bases, there was a span of 8 bases. Germline CDR1 and CDR2: LNHDA and SQIVND (reference sequence). CDR3 DNA: TGTGCCAGTAGTATATCGGGGCCCTCCTACGAGCAGTACTTC. Protein: CASSISGPSYEQYF.

The rearrangement joins TRBV20-1 to TRBJ1-5, with TRBD1 matching over 7 bases. The CDR3 spans 15 residues. Unmatched junction bases numbered 9, after V lost 3 bases and J lost 4 bases. CDR1 DFQATT and CDR2 SNEGSKA come from the germline V gene (reference sequence). The CDR3 nucleotides are TGCAGTGCTAGGAGGGGAGGGGGCGCAAATCAGCCCCAGCATTTT. Residues: CSARRGGGANQPQHF.

The chain joins TRBV4-1 to TRBJ1-5; D call uncertain. Per the germline V gene, CDR1 is MGHRA and CDR2 is YSYEKL. V dropped 2 bases and J dropped 3 bases, with 17 bases sitting between them. This CDR3 has 17 amino acids. DNA of the CDR3: TGCGCCAGCAGCCAACCGCTAAAAGGACCACTCAATCAGCCCCAGCATTTT. As protein: CASSQPLKGPLNQPQHF.

The chain employs TRBV4-1 and TRBJ1-2, with 8 nucleotides matching TRBD1. The CDR3 is 15 residues long. The V gene end was trimmed by 3 bases and the J gene end by 0 bases; junction bases not matched to a gene: 3. CDR1 and CDR2 (germline): MGHRA, YSYEKL. The DNA for the CDR3 is TGCGCCAGCAGCCACGGACAGGGAGCTAACTATGGCTACACCTTC. Amino acid sequence: CASSHGQGANYGYTF.

There are a few counts of this clonotype. This rearrangement joins TRBV21-1 to TRBJ1-2; the table's D call of TRBD1 was not tested on the DNA. TRBV21-1 is classified as a pseudogene. The CDR3 is 15 residues long. CDR3 region: CASSRRTGDNYGYTF. CDR3 DNA sequence: TGTGCCAGCAGCAGGCGGACAGGGGATAACTATGGCTACACCTTC.

The J gene is TRBJ2-7, the V gene TRBV7-9, with D perhaps matching TRBD2 (5 bases). The DNA end is a closer match to TRBJ2-5, so the J assignment may be wrong. Germline CDR1 SEHNR, CDR2 FQNEAQ (reference sequence). The CDR3 is made up of 13 amino acids. CDR3 region: CASGSYKQETQYF. The CDR3 nucleotides are TGTGCCAGCGGGAGCTACAAACAAGAGACCCAGTACTTC.

The V call is TRBV9, the J call TRBJ1-4, with TRBD1 matching over 10 bases. Germline loops: CDR1 SGDLS, CDR2 YYNGEE. The CDR3 covers 17 residues. J lost 3 bases, V lost 3 bases, and 8 bases had no gene match. In DNA form, the CDR3 reads TGTGCCAGCAGCGCTTCAGACAGGGGGCCGGCTAATGAAAAACTGTTTTTT. This codes for CASSASDRGPANEKLFF.

The chain is built from TRBV25-1 and TRBJ2-2; 8 nucleotides agree with TRBD1. This CDR3 has 18 residues. Germline V gene sequence: CDR1 MGHDK, CDR2 SYGVNS. Unmatched junction bases numbered 10, after V lost 1 base and J lost 3 bases. The CDR3 sequence is CASSESGQGRWDTGELFF. The CDR3, as DNA: TGTGCCAGCAGTGAATCCGGACAGGGACGGTGGGACACCGGGGAGCTGTTTTTT.

This chain connects TRBV20-1 to TRBJ2-5; D call uncertain. The J call may not be correct, given that the DNA end is closer to TRBJ2-7. Per germline, CDR1 DFQATT and CDR2 SNEGSKA (reference sequence). The CDR3 covers 13 residues. The CDR3 nucleotides are TGCAGTGCTCCCGCAGGCTCCTTTCGCGAGCAGTACTTC. Its translation is CSAPAGSFREQYF.

This clonotype occurred a few times. The CDR3 reads CASRTTGGTEAFF. The CDR3 nucleotides read TGTGCCAGCAGGACGACAGGGGGGACTGAAGCTTTCTTT. The J gene is TRBJ1-1, the V gene TRBV12-3 or TRBV12-4, with 9 bases identical to TRBD1. There are 13 residues in the CDR3. V shed 6 bases, J shed 5 bases, and the junction held 4 bases outside the gene matches.

The chain combines TRBV28 with TRBJ1-1; tentative D call: TRBD1 (5 bases). The CDR3 is 16 amino acids. The germline CDR1 and CDR2 sequences are MDHEN and SYDVKM. The V end was cut by 4 bases, the J end by 1 base, with 16 bases between. The CDR3, as DNA: TGTGCCAGCAGTTCCCTTGGCGGGGCCCGGAACACTGAAGCTTTCTTT. As protein: CASSSLGGARNTEAFF.

This clonotype turned up a few times. This chain uses TRBV7-9 with TRBJ2-7; D remains ambiguous. Trimming left V 1 base short and J 2 bases short, with 9 bases between. There are 14 residues in the CDR3. CDR1 and CDR2 (germline): SEHNR, FQNEAQ (reference sequence). CDR3 DNA: TGTGCCAGCAGCTTAGATTGGGAACCCTACGAGCAGTACTTC. It encodes CASSLDWEPYEQYF.

This clonotype was detected only a few times. The chain joins TRBV18 to TRBJ2-4; D gene unclear. The CDR3 runs 16 residues. CDR1 is KGHSH and CDR2 is LQKENI in the germline V gene. V lost 4 bases and J lost 0, with 13 bases in between. CDR3 sequence (DNA): TGTGCCAGCTCACGAGGCCTCCCCCTAGCCAAAAACATTCAGTACTTC. As protein: CASSRGLPLAKNIQYF.

In this sample, this clonotype turned up a few times. The chain combines TRBV4-1 with TRBJ1-1; the match to TRBD1 covers 9 bases. Trimming removed 5 bases from V and 3 bases from J; junction bases left unmatched: 4. The CDR3 contains 14 residues. CDR1 is MGHRA and CDR2 is YSYEKL in the germline V gene. The CDR3 loop reads CASSERQGDTEAFF. Here the CDR3 DNA reads TGCGCCAGCAGCGAAAGACAGGGGGACACTGAAGCTTTCTTT.